Listed below are T cell receptor beta chains from one sample, sequenced in a study of T cell responses to AZD1222 COVID-19 vaccine. Sequencing used immunoSEQ multiplex PCR; TCRdb keeps in-frame clones, though not all of them. Here the sample spans 65,000 to 85,000 clones, 90% to 95% being singletons. Source: peripheral blood, taken on day 0 of AZD1222 vaccination. Receptors originate from an adult in good health. Each CDR3 is given with its conserved first and last residue. A D gene is named only where the DNA matches it firmly. Rows may omit the clone size; those that give it use once, few, many or a size class.

clone_size d_call j_call v_call cdr3_nt cdr3_aa
. . TRBJ2-5 TRBV20-1 TGCAGTGCTAGTCCAGGGACAGAGACCCAGTACTTC CSASPGTETQYF
. TRBD1 TRBJ2-7 TRBV5-6 TGTGCCAGCAGCTACGACAGGGGGTACGAGCAGTACTTC CASSYDRGYEQYF
. TRBD1 TRBJ2-7 TRBV6-6 TGTGCCAGCAGCTCGACAGGGCGGGAGCAGTACTTC CASSSTGREQYF
. . TRBJ1-1 TRBV21-1 TGTGCCAGCACCAGACAGGGACTGAACACTGAAGCTTTCTTT CASTRQGLNTEAFF
. . TRBJ1-3 TRBV15 TGTGCCACCAGCAGAGATGGGGGAACTGGAAACACCATATATTTT CATSRDGGTGNTIYF
. . TRBJ1-5 TRBV6-5 TGTGCCAGCAGTTTAGGGGCAGAAAGCAATCAGCCCCAGCATTTT CASSLGAESNQPQHF
. TRBD2 TRBJ2-3 TRBV11-3 TGTGCCAGCAGCCCCACCGCAGCGGGGGGCACAGATACGCAGTATTTT CASSPTAAGGTDTQYF
. . TRBJ1-2 TRBV6-2/TRBV6-3 TGTGCCAGCAGTACCAACGACCCGCCCTATGGCTACACCTTC CASSTNDPPYGYTF
once . TRBJ2-7 TRBV6-5 TGTGCCAGCAGTCGGGGAGGCGGGGTATACGAGCAGTACTTC CASSRGGGVYEQYF
few . TRBJ1-1 TRBV20-1 TGCAGTGGCGAGATGAACACTGAAGCTTTCTTT CSGEMNTEAFF
. . TRBJ1-2 TRBV29-1 TGCAGCGTTGTGCTTGGCACCACGGGCTATGGCTACACCTTC CSVVLGTTGYGYTF
. . TRBJ1-4 TRBV3-1/TRBV3-2 TGTGCCAGCAGCCAAAGGGGAACAGGGACAACTGAAAAACTGTTTTTT CASSQRGTGTTEKLFF
few . TRBJ2-7 TRBV3-1/TRBV3-2 TGTGCCAGCAGCCCATCGACCCCGAGGGTCATCGTGCAGTACTTC CASSPSTPRVIVQYF
. . TRBJ1-2 TRBV6-2/TRBV6-3 TGTGCCAGCAGTTACGGTATATCTAACTATGGCTACACCTTC CASSYGISNYGYTF
. . TRBJ1-1 TRBV11-2 TGTGCCAGCAGCTTAGGTGGTCTGGGGAACACTGAAGCTTTCTTT CASSLGGLGNTEAFF
. . TRBJ2-7 TRBV28 TGTGCCAGCAGCAAAAAATCGAGCGGGTTACGCTACGAGCAGTACTTC CASSKKSSGLRYEQYF
. . TRBJ1-6 TRBV28 TGTGCCAGCGCTGACGGGACAAAAAATAATTCACCCCTCCACTTT CASADGTKNNSPLHF
. TRBD1 TRBJ1-1 TRBV5-1 TGCGCCAGCAGCTTGGGGGACAGCCGTGCGAACACTGAAGCTTTCTTT CASSLGDSRANTEAFF
few TRBD1 TRBJ1-4 TRBV6-5 TGTGCCAGCAGTTACACCTCAGGGGGGAAACTGTTTTTT CASSYTSGGKLFF
. . TRBJ2-3 TRBV27 TGTGCCAGCATAGCCCCGGGGGTCTATACGCAGTATTTT CASIAPGVYTQYF
. TRBD1 TRBJ2-7 TRBV12-3/TRBV12-4 TGTGCCAGCGACAGGGGGCGCGGTTACGAGCAGTACTTC CASDRGRGYEQYF
few . TRBJ2-1 TRBV10-3 TGTGCCATCACGCGGGACCTCTCCTACAATGAGCAGTTCTTC CAITRDLSYNEQFF
. . TRBJ2-5 TRBV5-4 TGTGCCAGCAGCTTGGCCGGAGGGGGGACCCAGTACTTC CASSLAGGGTQYF
. . TRBJ2-7 TRBV4-1 TGCGCCAGCAGCCATCTCGGGACACCACACAACTACGAGCAGTACTTC CASSHLGTPHNYEQYF
. . TRBJ1-2 TRBV2 TGTGCCAGCAGGTCCACCTTTCTGAGCTATGGCTACACCTTC CASRSTFLSYGYTF
once . TRBJ2-7 TRBV27 TGTGCCAGCAGTTTAATAGAGCAGTACTTC CASSLIEQYF
. TRBD1 TRBJ1-6 TRBV5-1 TGCGCCAGCAGCGACTGGACAGGGGGAGTCAATTCACCCCTCCACTTT CASSDWTGGVNSPLHF
. TRBD2 TRBJ2-2 TRBV11-2 TGTGCCAGCAGCTTAACTAGCGGGGTCGGGACCGGGGAGCTGTTTTTT CASSLTSGVGTGELFF
. TRBD2 TRBJ2-1 TRBV19 TGTGCCAGTAGTAGATTTGGTTCTAGCGGGGGGGCGGATGAGCAGTTCTTC CASSRFGSSGGADEQFF
. . TRBJ1-6 TRBV28 TGTGCCAGCACCCGACAGAATAATTCACCCCTCCACTTT CASTRQNNSPLHF